This paragraph covers one T cell receptor (beta chain) sequence. The length of the CDR3 is 15 residues. The V gene's germline CDR1 is SGHTA and CDR2 FQGNSA. The ends were cut back, 5 bases at V and 2 bases at J, with 13 bases in the middle. The method was immunoSEQ multiplex PCR; TCRdb's version includes in-frame clones alone and lacks a portion of them. The sample comprises about 410,000 clones, about 89% of which are singletons, and around 1.5% rests with the top ten. This record belongs to a study of blood T cell repertoires in COVID-19. Study-level information: T cells, B-cell-depleted T cells, or PBMCs supplied cDNA or gDNA.

The V gene is TRBV7-2, the J gene TRBJ1-5; D is possibly TRBD1 (5 bases). The source is a woman between 35 and 50 years old with COVID-19, enrolled during active disease. Sample: peripheral blood. The CDR3 nucleotides are TGTGCCAGCAGCCCGCCGGGGGATCGCAATCAGCCCCAGCATTTT. Translating gives CASSPPGDRNQPQHF.